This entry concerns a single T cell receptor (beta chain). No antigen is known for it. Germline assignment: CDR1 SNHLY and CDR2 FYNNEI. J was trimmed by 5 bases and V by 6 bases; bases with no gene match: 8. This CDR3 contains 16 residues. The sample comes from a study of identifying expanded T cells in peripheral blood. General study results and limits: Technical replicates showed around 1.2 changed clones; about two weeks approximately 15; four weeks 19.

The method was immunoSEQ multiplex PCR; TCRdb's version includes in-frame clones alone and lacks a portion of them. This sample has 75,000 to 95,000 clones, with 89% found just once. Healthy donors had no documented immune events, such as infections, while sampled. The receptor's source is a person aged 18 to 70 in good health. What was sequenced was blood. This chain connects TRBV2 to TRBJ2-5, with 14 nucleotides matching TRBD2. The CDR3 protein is CASRARLAGGRETQYF. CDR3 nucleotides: TGTGCCAGCAGGGCCAGACTAGCGGGGGGGCGGGAGACCCAGTACTTC.